This T cell receptor (beta chain) was observed in a study of blood T cell repertoires in COVID-19. On the study more broadly: The United States, Italy and Spain provided the acute and convalescent COVID-19 samples.

In the original workflow: How many nucleated cells were present was estimated from reference gene primer amplification. Sequenced by immunoSEQ multiplex PCR; TCRdb stores in-frame clones only, minus some. Clone size and V and J calls were adopted from that table, with D and trimming inferred from the DNA. Among about 320,000 clones, over 85% were seen once, and the ten largest hold 2% to 3%. Germline-derived CDR1 and CDR2 are LGHNA and YSLEER. Unmatched junction bases numbered 6, after V lost 4 bases and J lost 8 bases. This CDR3 is built from 15 residues. Enrollees, roughly 18 to 90 years old, lived in 24 US areas. Recovered participants had two consecutive negative NP/OP PCR tests, healthcare professional clearance, or symptom resolution.

This chain connects TRBV4-3 to TRBJ2-7; 15 nucleotides match TRBD2. This TCR derives from a man in his sixties who had recovered from COVID-19. The sequenced material came from PBMCs or T cells enriched from blood (not recorded which). CDR3 sequence: CASSPGTSGGNQQYF. CDR3 in DNA: TGCGCCAGCAGCCCTGGGACTAGCGGGGGGAACCAGCAGTACTTC.